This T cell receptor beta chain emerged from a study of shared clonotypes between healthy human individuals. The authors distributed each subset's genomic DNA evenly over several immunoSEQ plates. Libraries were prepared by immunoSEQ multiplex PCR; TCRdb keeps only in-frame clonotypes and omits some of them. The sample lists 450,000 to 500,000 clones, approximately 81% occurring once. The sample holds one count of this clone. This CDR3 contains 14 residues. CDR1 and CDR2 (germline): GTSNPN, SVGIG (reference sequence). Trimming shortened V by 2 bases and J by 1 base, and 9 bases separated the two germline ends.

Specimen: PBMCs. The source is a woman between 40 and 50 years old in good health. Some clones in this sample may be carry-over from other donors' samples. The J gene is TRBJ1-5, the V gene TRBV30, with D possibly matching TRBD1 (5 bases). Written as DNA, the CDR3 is TGTGCCTGGAGTTCAGGGTCAAGCAATCAGCCCCAGCATTTT. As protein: CAWSSGSSNQPQHF.